The text below deals with one TCR beta chain. The antigen remains unidentified. The entry originates in a study of cytomegalovirus exposure and HLA in healthy donors. PCR involved 60 Vbeta and 13 Jbeta primers. Here immunoSEQ multiplex PCR was the method, and the copy in TCRdb shows in-frame clones only, minus some. This table holds 85,000 to 120,000 clones, 60% to 80% found once. Findings of the study overall: Reported results showed that the classifier diagnosed cytomegalovirus status with high specificity and sensitivity. Reports indicate that TCR beta sequences accurately predicted the HLA-A and HLA-B alleles of most subjects.

The germline V gene has CDR1 SEHNR and CDR2 FQNEAQ (reference sequence). This CDR3 has 15 residues. V dropped 6 bases and J dropped 3; count of bases not matched to a gene: 6. The receptor was isolated from a boy aged 5-17 years in good health and CMV-seronegative. Sequenced input: PBMCs. This rearrangement joins TRBV7-9 to TRBJ2-1, with 9 bases that match TRBD1. As DNA, the CDR3 is TGTGCCAGCAGGACCGGGACAGGGTACTACAATGAGCAGTTCTTC. Translated, it gives CASRTGTGYYNEQFF.